The sequence of this TCR beta chain was determined in a study of OX40 agonist ivuxolimab in advanced cancers. Study as a whole: Enrollees could have had prior anti-PD-1, anti-PD-L1 or anti-CTLA-4 therapy, which 40% had received.

Autoimmune disease history or systemic immunosuppression was exclusionary. This table comes from immunoSEQ multiplex PCR, and its TCRdb copy is limited to in-frame clones, with some not included. The repertoire holds approximately 82,000 clones, roughly 88% seen once, with about 0.76% in the top ten. This clone was found once. At one end, the junction sequence differs from germline, possibly due to a read error. The material sequenced was CD4+ or CD8+ T cells sorted from blood, taken in a trial of the OX40 agonist ivuxolimab. This clonotype was obtained from an adult with an advanced solid tumor such as melanoma, head and neck, liver or kidney cancer.

The CDR3 reads CASRLTGSDEQYF. The CDR3 bases are TGTGCCAGCAGATTGACAGGCTCCGACGAGCAGTACTTC. The gene calls are TRBV27 and TRBJ2-7; TRBD1 might be the D (6 bases). Germline V lookup: CDR1 MNHEY, CDR2 SMNVEV (reference sequence). The CDR3 length is 13 residues.